This T cell receptor beta chain derives from a study of cytomegalovirus exposure and HLA in healthy donors. Study information: A preliminary data release comprised tens of millions of unique TCRs obtained from HLA-typed donors. Of all 400 or so donors who were genotyped, roughly 81% belonged to the Caucasian-associated ancestry cluster.

The table lists this clone with a count of one. The length of the CDR3 is 16 residues. Germline values: CDR1 MDHEN, CDR2 SYDVKM. Deletions cut 5 bases from V and 7 bases from J, with 20 bases between. The PCR contained 60 Vbeta and 13 Jbeta primers. Generated by immunoSEQ multiplex PCR, the TCRdb table keeps only in-frame clones and is missing some. This table holds under 150,000 clones, 70% to 80% found once. The sequence derives from a man aged 25 to 40 in good health and CMV-seropositive. This chain links TRBV28 with TRBJ1-4, with D perhaps TRBD1 (6 bases). Sample: PBMCs. CDR3 in amino acids: CASSQIRLGAGEKLFF. The CDR3 DNA follows: TGTGCCAGCAGTCAGATTAGATTGGGGGCCGGTGAAAAACTGTTTTTT.